This TCR beta chain originates from a study of cytomegalovirus exposure and HLA in healthy donors. Turning to the study itself: About 200 million T cells yielded 117 million unique TCR beta sequences in earlier analysis.

Donors in the study were healthy people who gave bone marrow. The PCR contained 60 Vbeta and 13 Jbeta primers. Libraries were prepared by immunoSEQ multiplex PCR; TCRdb keeps only in-frame clonotypes and omits some of them. The data hold hundreds of thousands of clones, with roughly 80% observed a single time. This clone has more than one count but fewer than ten. What it binds is unknown. Overall study findings and caveats: Being indistinguishable, some V segments were excluded, TRBV6-2 and TRBV6-3 among them.

V dropped 6 bases and J dropped 9 bases, with 9 bases sitting between them. This CDR3 is 11 amino acids long. Looked up from germline, CDR1 is MNHNS and CDR2 is SASEGT. This receptor was taken from a girl aged 2 to 9 in good health and CMV-seronegative. The J gene is TRBJ1-5, the V gene TRBV6-1; D is uncertain. Sequencing was performed on PBMCs. DNA of the CDR3: TGTGCCAGCAGGGAGGTTGGGCCCCAGCATTTT. Residues: CASREVGPQHF.